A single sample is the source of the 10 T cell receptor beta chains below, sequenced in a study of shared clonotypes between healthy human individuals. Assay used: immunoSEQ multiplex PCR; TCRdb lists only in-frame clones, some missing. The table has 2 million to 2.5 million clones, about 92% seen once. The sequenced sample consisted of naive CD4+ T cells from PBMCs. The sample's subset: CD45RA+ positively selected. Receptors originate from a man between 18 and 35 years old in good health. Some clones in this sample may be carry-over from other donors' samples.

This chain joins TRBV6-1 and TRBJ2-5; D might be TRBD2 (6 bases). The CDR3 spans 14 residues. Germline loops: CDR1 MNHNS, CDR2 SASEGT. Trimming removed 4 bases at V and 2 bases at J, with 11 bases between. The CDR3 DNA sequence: TGTGCCAGCAGTGCGGGAGACCCTCAAGAGACCCAGTACTTC. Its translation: CASSAGDPQETQYF.

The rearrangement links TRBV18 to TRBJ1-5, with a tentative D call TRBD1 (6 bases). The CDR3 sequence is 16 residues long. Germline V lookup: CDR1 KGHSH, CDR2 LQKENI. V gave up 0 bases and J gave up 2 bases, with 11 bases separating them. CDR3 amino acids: CASSPPGTTGNQPQHF. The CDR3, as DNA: TGTGCCAGCTCACCACCGGGGACAACGGGCAATCAGCCCCAGCATTTT.

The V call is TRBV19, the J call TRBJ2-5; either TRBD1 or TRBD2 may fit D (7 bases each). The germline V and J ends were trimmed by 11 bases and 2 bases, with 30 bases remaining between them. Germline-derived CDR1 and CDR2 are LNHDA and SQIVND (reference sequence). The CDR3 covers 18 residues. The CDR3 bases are TGTGCCCCTAATTCCAGGGGGGAGGGCCGAGGTAAACAAGAGACCCAGTACTTC. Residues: CAPNSRGEGRGKQETQYF.

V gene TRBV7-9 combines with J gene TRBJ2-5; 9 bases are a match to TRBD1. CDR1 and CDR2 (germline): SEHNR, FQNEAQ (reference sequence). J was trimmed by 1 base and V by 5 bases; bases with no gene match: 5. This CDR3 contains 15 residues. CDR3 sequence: CASSHADRGQETQYF. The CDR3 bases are TGTGCCAGCAGCCACGCGGACAGGGGCCAAGAGACCCAGTACTTC.

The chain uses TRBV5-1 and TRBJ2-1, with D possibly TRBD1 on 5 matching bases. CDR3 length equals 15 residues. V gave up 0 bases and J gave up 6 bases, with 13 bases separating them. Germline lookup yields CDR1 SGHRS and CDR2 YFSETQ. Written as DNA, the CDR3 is TGCGCCAGCAGCTTGGTTGGCTTCAGGGCCAATGAGCAGTTCTTC. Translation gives CASSLVGFRANEQFF.

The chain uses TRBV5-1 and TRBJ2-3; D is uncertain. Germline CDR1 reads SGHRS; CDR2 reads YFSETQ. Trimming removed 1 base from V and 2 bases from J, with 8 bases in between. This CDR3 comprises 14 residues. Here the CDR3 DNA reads TGCGCCAGCAGCTTGACGGCGCACACAGATACGCAGTATTTT. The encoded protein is CASSLTAHTDTQYF.

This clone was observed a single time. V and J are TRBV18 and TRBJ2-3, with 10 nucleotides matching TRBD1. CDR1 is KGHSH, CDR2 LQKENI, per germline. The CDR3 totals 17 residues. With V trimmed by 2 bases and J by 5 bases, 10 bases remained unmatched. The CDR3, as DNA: TGTGCCAGCTCACCATCGGGACAGGGGCCACGTGGAGATACGCAGTATTTT. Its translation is CASSPSGQGPRGDTQYF.

CDR3 region: CASKTGTDYGYTF. For the CDR3, the DNA is TGCGCCAGTAAGACTGGGACGGACTATGGCTACACCTTC. This sequence joins TRBV5-1 and TRBJ1-2; TRBD1 might be the D (5 bases). V was pared by 8 bases and J by 3 bases, with 14 bases between. The CDR3 runs 13 residues. In germline, CDR1 is SGHRS, CDR2 YFSETQ.

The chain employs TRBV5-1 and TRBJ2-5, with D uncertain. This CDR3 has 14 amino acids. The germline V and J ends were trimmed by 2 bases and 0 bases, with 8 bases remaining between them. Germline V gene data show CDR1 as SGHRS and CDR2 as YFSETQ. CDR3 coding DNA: TGCGCCAGCAGCTTCTCGGTGAACCAAGAGACCCAGTACTTC. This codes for CASSFSVNQETQYF.

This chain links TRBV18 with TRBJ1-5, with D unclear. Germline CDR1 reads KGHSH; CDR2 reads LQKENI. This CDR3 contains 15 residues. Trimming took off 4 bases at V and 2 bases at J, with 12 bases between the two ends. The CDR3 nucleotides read TGTGCCAGCTCACTTGGCACAGCGGGCAATCAGCCCCAGCATTTT. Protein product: CASSLGTAGNQPQHF.